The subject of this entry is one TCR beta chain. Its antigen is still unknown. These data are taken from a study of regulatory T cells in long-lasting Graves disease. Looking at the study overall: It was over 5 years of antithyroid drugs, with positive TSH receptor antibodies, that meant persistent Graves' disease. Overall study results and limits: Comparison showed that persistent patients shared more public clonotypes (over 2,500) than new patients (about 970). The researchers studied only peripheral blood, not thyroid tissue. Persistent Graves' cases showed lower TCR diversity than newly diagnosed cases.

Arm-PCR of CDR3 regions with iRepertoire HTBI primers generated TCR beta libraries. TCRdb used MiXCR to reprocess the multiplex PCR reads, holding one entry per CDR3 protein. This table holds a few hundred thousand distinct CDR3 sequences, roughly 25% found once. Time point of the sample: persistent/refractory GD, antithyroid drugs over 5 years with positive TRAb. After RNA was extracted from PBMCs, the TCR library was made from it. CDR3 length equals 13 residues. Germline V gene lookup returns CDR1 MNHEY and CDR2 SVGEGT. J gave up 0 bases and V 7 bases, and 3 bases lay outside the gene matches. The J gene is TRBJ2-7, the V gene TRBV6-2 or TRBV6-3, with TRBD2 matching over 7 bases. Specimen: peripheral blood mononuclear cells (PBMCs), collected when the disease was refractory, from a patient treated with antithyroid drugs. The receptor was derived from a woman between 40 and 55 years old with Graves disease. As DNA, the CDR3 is TGTGCCAGCAACCGCGGGGGCTCCTACGAGCAGTACTTC. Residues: CASNRGGSYEQYF.